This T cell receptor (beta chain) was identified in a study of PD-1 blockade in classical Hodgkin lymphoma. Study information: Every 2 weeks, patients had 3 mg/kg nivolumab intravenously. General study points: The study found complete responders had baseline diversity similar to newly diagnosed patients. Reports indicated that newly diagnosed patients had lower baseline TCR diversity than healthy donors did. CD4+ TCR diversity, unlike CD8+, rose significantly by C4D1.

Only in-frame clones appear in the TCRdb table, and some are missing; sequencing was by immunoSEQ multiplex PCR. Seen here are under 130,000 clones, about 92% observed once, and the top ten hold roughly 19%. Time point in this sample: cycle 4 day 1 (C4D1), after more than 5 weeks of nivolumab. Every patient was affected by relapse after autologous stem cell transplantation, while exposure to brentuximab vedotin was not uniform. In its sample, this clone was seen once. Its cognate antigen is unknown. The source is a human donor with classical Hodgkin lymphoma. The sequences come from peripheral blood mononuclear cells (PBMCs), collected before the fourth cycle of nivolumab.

The CDR3 sequence is CASSTQGRGATNEKLFF. CDR3 coding DNA: TGTGCCAGTAGTACCCAGGGACGCGGGGCAACTAATGAAAAACTGTTTTTT. This rearrangement joins TRBV19 to TRBJ1-4, with D possibly matching TRBD1 (5 bases). CDR1 is LNHDA, CDR2 SQIVND, per germline (reference sequence). The CDR3 has 17 amino acids. The ends were cut back, 4 bases at V and 0 bases at J, with 15 bases in the middle.